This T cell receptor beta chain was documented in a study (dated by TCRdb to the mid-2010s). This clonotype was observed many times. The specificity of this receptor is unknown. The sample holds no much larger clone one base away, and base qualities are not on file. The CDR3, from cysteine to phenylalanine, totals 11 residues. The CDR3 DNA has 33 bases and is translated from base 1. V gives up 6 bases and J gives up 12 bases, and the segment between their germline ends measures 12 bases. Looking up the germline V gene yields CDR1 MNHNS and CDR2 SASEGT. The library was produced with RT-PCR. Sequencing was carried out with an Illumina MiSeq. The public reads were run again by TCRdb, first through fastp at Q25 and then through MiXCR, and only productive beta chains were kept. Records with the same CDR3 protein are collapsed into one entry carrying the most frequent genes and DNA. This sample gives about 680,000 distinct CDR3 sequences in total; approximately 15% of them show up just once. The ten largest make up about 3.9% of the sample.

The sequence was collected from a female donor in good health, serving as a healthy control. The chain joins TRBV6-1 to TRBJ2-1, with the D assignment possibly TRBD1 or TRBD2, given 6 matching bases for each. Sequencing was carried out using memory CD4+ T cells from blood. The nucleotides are TGTGCCAGCAGCCCACAGGGAGGGCAGTTCTTC. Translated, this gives CASSPQGGQFF.